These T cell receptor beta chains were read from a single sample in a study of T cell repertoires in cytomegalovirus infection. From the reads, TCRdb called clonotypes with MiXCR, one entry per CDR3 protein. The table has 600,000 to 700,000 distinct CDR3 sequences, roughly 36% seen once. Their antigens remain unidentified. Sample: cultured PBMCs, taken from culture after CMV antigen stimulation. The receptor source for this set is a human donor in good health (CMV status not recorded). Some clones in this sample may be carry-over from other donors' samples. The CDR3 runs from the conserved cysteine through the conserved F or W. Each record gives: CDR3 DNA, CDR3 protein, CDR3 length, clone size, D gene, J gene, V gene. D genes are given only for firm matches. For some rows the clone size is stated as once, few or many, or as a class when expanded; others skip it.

CDR3nt: TGTGCCAGCGACAGGGGGCCGACAGATACGCAGTATTTT
CDR3aa: CASDRGPTDTQYF
len: 13
abundance: -
d_gene: TRBD1
j_gene: TRBJ2-3
v_gene: TRBV12-3/TRBV12-4

CDR3nt: TGCAGCGTGGGGACAGGTGGGGGAAACACCATATATTTT
CDR3aa: CSVGTGGGNTIYF
len: 13
abundance: -
d_gene: TRBD1
j_gene: TRBJ1-3
v_gene: TRBV29-1

CDR3nt: TGTGCCAGTAGTATAATGGAGAATGAAAAACTGTTTTTT
CDR3aa: CASSIMENEKLFF
len: 13
abundance: -
d_gene: -
j_gene: TRBJ1-4
v_gene: TRBV19

CDR3nt: TGTGCCAGCAGTGGGGGCAGGGGGTCGATGGAGCAGTACTTC
CDR3aa: CASSGGRGSMEQYF
len: 14
abundance: -
d_gene: TRBD1
j_gene: TRBJ2-7
v_gene: TRBV2

CDR3nt: TGTGCCAGCAGCCCTACGACAGGGGTGGGCCAGCCCCAGCATTTT
CDR3aa: CASSPTTGVGQPQHF
len: 15
abundance: many
d_gene: TRBD1
j_gene: TRBJ1-5
v_gene: TRBV7-2

CDR3nt: TGCGCCAACAGCACCGGACAGGGGGAAGCAGATACGCAGTATTTT
CDR3aa: CANSTGQGEADTQYF
len: 15
abundance: -
d_gene: TRBD1
j_gene: TRBJ2-3
v_gene: TRBV5-1

CDR3nt: TGCGCCAGCAGCTTGACTAGCGGGAGGGCCCCCTCCCCCCAAGAGACCCAGTACTTC
CDR3aa: CASSLTSGRAPSPQETQYF
len: 19
abundance: -
d_gene: TRBD2
j_gene: TRBJ2-5
v_gene: TRBV5-1

CDR3nt: TGCAGTGCTAGAGACAGGGTGGGCCACAATGAGCAGTTCTTC
CDR3aa: CSARDRVGHNEQFF
len: 14
abundance: few
d_gene: -
j_gene: TRBJ2-1
v_gene: TRBV20-1

CDR3nt: TGTGCCAGCAGCCGGTTTAGCGGGGGTAGCTCCTACAATGAGCAGTTCTTC
CDR3aa: CASSRFSGGSSYNEQFF
len: 17
abundance: -
d_gene: TRBD2
j_gene: TRBJ2-1
v_gene: TRBV11-1

CDR3nt: TGTGCTAGTGGTTTGGGCCTGACTAGTATGACGCAGTATTTT
CDR3aa: CASGLGLTSMTQYF
len: 14
abundance: -
d_gene: -
j_gene: TRBJ2-3
v_gene: TRBV12-5

CDR3nt: TGTGCCAGTAGTCCCGCAACTAGCGGGGTCACAGATACGCAGTATTTT
CDR3aa: CASSPATSGVTDTQYF
len: 16
abundance: -
d_gene: TRBD2
j_gene: TRBJ2-3
v_gene: TRBV19

CDR3nt: TGTGCCAGCGCTGGGGGGGACAGGCTACACGAGCAGTACTTC
CDR3aa: CASAGGDRLHEQYF
len: 14
abundance: few
d_gene: -
j_gene: TRBJ2-7
v_gene: TRBV28

CDR3nt: TGTGCCAGCAGTCTAACAGGAATCTACTATGGCTACACCTTC
CDR3aa: CASSLTGIYYGYTF
len: 14
abundance: once
d_gene: -
j_gene: TRBJ1-2
v_gene: TRBV12-3/TRBV12-4

CDR3nt: TGTGCCACCAGCAGAGATCTAGGCAGACAAGAGACCCAGTACTTC
CDR3aa: CATSRDLGRQETQYF
len: 15
abundance: -
d_gene: -
j_gene: TRBJ2-5
v_gene: TRBV15

CDR3nt: TGTGCCAGCAGCTTGGGACCGGGACAGAGCAATCAGCCCCAGCATTTT
CDR3aa: CASSLGPGQSNQPQHF
len: 16
abundance: -
d_gene: TRBD1
j_gene: TRBJ1-5
v_gene: TRBV5-6

CDR3nt: TGTGCCAGCACAAACGGAAATGCCTACACCTTC
CDR3aa: CASTNGNAYTF
len: 11
abundance: -
d_gene: -
j_gene: TRBJ1-2
v_gene: TRBV6-2/TRBV6-3

CDR3nt: TGTGCCAGCAGCCTCGGGGGGGCCGTCCAAGAGACCCAGTACTTC
CDR3aa: CASSLGGAVQETQYF
len: 15
abundance: -
d_gene: TRBD2
j_gene: TRBJ2-5
v_gene: TRBV9

CDR3nt: TGCGCCAGCAGCTTGGGGACAGGGGGCGCGAGGACTGAAGCTTTCTTT
CDR3aa: CASSLGTGGARTEAFF
len: 16
abundance: -
d_gene: TRBD1
j_gene: TRBJ1-1
v_gene: TRBV5-1

CDR3nt: TGCAGTGCTATTGACAGGGGAGGGCACACAGATACGCAGTATTTT
CDR3aa: CSAIDRGGHTDTQYF
len: 15
abundance: -
d_gene: -
j_gene: TRBJ2-3
v_gene: TRBV20-1

CDR3nt: TGTGCCAGTATTGAGGCGGGCATGAATCAGCCCCAGCATTTT
CDR3aa: CASIEAGMNQPQHF
len: 14
abundance: few
d_gene: -
j_gene: TRBJ1-5
v_gene: TRBV19

CDR3nt: TGCGCCAGCAGCCCGGTCAGGGGAGTCGGTGAGCAGTACTTC
CDR3aa: CASSPVRGVGEQYF
len: 14
abundance: -
d_gene: -
j_gene: TRBJ2-7
v_gene: TRBV4-1

CDR3nt: TGTGCCAGCAGTTACTCGACTCCAGTTGGGACTAGCTTAACCGGGGAGCTGTTTTTT
CDR3aa: CASSYSTPVGTSLTGELFF
len: 19
abundance: -
d_gene: TRBD2
j_gene: TRBJ2-2
v_gene: TRBV6-2/TRBV6-3

CDR3nt: TGCGCCAGCAGACAGGGTTTCCGCGAGCAGTACTTC
CDR3aa: CASRQGFREQYF
len: 12
abundance: few
d_gene: -
j_gene: TRBJ2-7
v_gene: TRBV5-1

CDR3nt: TGTGCCAGCAGGCTAGGCCCCGTAGGCTCTGGGGCCAACGTCCTGACTTTC
CDR3aa: CASRLGPVGSGANVLTF
len: 17
abundance: few
d_gene: -
j_gene: TRBJ2-6
v_gene: TRBV6-1

CDR3nt: TGCAGTGCTAGGTCCTCCGGAGGGACAGGGGGCGAAAAACTGTTTTTT
CDR3aa: CSARSSGGTGGEKLFF
len: 16
abundance: -
d_gene: TRBD1
j_gene: TRBJ1-4
v_gene: TRBV20-1

CDR3nt: TGTGCCAGCCATGGGGGGGGTTACTCTGCCAAAAACATTCAGTACTTC
CDR3aa: CASHGGGYSAKNIQYF
len: 16
abundance: few
d_gene: TRBD2
j_gene: TRBJ2-4
v_gene: TRBV28

CDR3nt: TGTGCCAGCAGCGTACGAGACAGGTTCCCCCAAGAGACCCAGTACTTC
CDR3aa: CASSVRDRFPQETQYF
len: 16
abundance: -
d_gene: -
j_gene: TRBJ2-5
v_gene: TRBV9

CDR3nt: TGTGCCAGCGTCGGGACAGGGGCCACCGGGGAGCTGTTTTTT
CDR3aa: CASVGTGATGELFF
len: 14
abundance: -
d_gene: TRBD1
j_gene: TRBJ2-2
v_gene: TRBV12-3/TRBV12-4

CDR3nt: TGTGCCAGCAGCTTAGATCGGATCGGGGAAGGGGACAATGAGCAGTTCTTC
CDR3aa: CASSLDRIGEGDNEQFF
len: 17
abundance: -
d_gene: -
j_gene: TRBJ2-1
v_gene: TRBV11-3

CDR3nt: TGTGCCAGCAGCCTGGTAGCGGGATACTACGAGCAGTACTTC
CDR3aa: CASSLVAGYYEQYF
len: 14
abundance: -
d_gene: TRBD2
j_gene: TRBJ2-7
v_gene: TRBV3-1

CDR3nt: TGTGCCAGCAGAACGGCAGCTGGAAACACCATATATTTT
CDR3aa: CASRTAAGNTIYF
len: 13
abundance: -
d_gene: -
j_gene: TRBJ1-3
v_gene: TRBV27

CDR3nt: TGCAGTGTCGGGCAGGTGTATGGCTACACCTTC
CDR3aa: CSVGQVYGYTF
len: 11
abundance: -
d_gene: -
j_gene: TRBJ1-2
v_gene: TRBV20-1

CDR3nt: TGTGCCAGCAGCTTAGATTGGGGCTCAGAGGGGCAGTACTTC
CDR3aa: CASSLDWGSEGQYF
len: 14
abundance: few
d_gene: -
j_gene: TRBJ2-7
v_gene: TRBV7-9

CDR3nt: TGTGCCAGCAACTCAGGGGGCACAGATACGCAGTATTTT
CDR3aa: CASNSGGTDTQYF
len: 13
abundance: -
d_gene: -
j_gene: TRBJ2-3
v_gene: TRBV27

CDR3nt: TGTGCCAGCACCGTGGAGGGCTTGGGTAATTCACCCCTCCACTTT
CDR3aa: CASTVEGLGNSPLHF
len: 15
abundance: many
d_gene: -
j_gene: TRBJ1-6
v_gene: TRBV7-2

CDR3nt: TGTGCCAGTAGTAACCGAACAGGAAAATGGTTTCAGCCCCAGCATTTT
CDR3aa: CASSNRTGKWFQPQHF
len: 16
abundance: -
d_gene: -
j_gene: TRBJ1-5
v_gene: TRBV19

CDR3nt: TGTGCCAGCAGCTACGGTACTGGGGCCAACGTCCTGACTTTC
CDR3aa: CASSYGTGANVLTF
len: 14
abundance: -
d_gene: -
j_gene: TRBJ2-6
v_gene: TRBV5-3

CDR3nt: TGCGCCAGCAGCCAAGATGGTAGCGGGACCTACAATGAGCAGTTCTTC
CDR3aa: CASSQDGSGTYNEQFF
len: 16
abundance: few
d_gene: TRBD2
j_gene: TRBJ2-1
v_gene: TRBV4-1

CDR3nt: TGTGCCAGCAGCTTAGACCTCGGGGAGCTGTTTTTT
CDR3aa: CASSLDLGELFF
len: 12
abundance: few
d_gene: -
j_gene: TRBJ2-2
v_gene: TRBV7-6

CDR3nt: TGTGCCATCAGCCACGGGACAGGGGAAGAGACCCAGTACTTC
CDR3aa: CAISHGTGEETQYF
len: 14
abundance: -
d_gene: TRBD1
j_gene: TRBJ2-5
v_gene: TRBV10-3

CDR3nt: TGTGCCAGCAGTTTAAGAGCAGGGGCCAACGTCCTGACTTTC
CDR3aa: CASSLRAGANVLTF
len: 14
abundance: many
d_gene: -
j_gene: TRBJ2-6
v_gene: TRBV12-3/TRBV12-4

CDR3nt: TGTGCCAGCAGCCCGTTTGGTGGCTACAATGAGCAGTTCTTC
CDR3aa: CASSPFGGYNEQFF
len: 14
abundance: few
d_gene: -
j_gene: TRBJ2-1
v_gene: TRBV11-2

CDR3nt: TGTGCCAGCAGTTTAACTAGCGATTGGGCCTACGAGCAGTACTTC
CDR3aa: CASSLTSDWAYEQYF
len: 15
abundance: few
d_gene: TRBD2
j_gene: TRBJ2-7
v_gene: TRBV28

CDR3nt: TGTGCCACCAGTCTCGTTGCTTTCTTT
CDR3aa: CATSLVAFF
len: 9
abundance: -
d_gene: -
j_gene: TRBJ1-1
v_gene: TRBV24-1

CDR3nt: TGTGCCAGCAGCTGGGATTGGACCTACGAGCAGTACTTC
CDR3aa: CASSWDWTYEQYF
len: 13
abundance: many
d_gene: -
j_gene: TRBJ2-7
v_gene: TRBV7-2

CDR3nt: TGTGCCAGCCGGCGGTACCACAGGGCTTGGCAAGAGACCCAGTACTTC
CDR3aa: CASRRYHRAWQETQYF
len: 16
abundance: few
d_gene: -
j_gene: TRBJ2-5
v_gene: TRBV2

CDR3nt: TGTGCCAGCAGCATCATACTCGGGAGGGGCACTGAAGCTTTCTTT
CDR3aa: CASSIILGRGTEAFF
len: 15
abundance: few
d_gene: -
j_gene: TRBJ1-1
v_gene: TRBV28

CDR3nt: TGTGCCAGCAGCCTAGCGGCGACGGAGACCCAGTACTTC
CDR3aa: CASSLAATETQYF
len: 13
abundance: few
d_gene: TRBD2
j_gene: TRBJ2-5
v_gene: TRBV12-3/TRBV12-4

CDR3nt: TGTGCCAGCAGTGAAATTTACAGGGGAGCTGGAAACACCATATATTTT
CDR3aa: CASSEIYRGAGNTIYF
len: 16
abundance: -
d_gene: TRBD1
j_gene: TRBJ1-3
v_gene: TRBV6-1

CDR3nt: TGTGCCAGCAGGGAGTTATCTGACTATGGCTACACCTTC
CDR3aa: CASRELSDYGYTF
len: 13
abundance: -
d_gene: -
j_gene: TRBJ1-2
v_gene: TRBV6-5